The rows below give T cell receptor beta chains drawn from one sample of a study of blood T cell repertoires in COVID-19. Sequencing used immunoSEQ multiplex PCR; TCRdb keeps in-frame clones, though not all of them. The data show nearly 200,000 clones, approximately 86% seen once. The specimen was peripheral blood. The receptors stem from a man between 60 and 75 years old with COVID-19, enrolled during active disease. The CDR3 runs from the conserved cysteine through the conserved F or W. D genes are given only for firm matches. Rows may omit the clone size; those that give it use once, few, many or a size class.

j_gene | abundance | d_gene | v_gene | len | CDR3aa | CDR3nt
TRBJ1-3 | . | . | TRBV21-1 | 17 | CASSKWGKGGTGNTIYF | TGTGCCAGCAGCAAATGGGGAAAAGGCGGGACTGGAAACACCATATATTTT
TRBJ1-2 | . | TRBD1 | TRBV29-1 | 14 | CSAGSLQGNYGYTF | TGCAGCGCCGGGAGCCTACAGGGGAACTATGGCTACACCTTC
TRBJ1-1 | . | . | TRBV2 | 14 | CASSNTGRNTEAFF | TGTGCCAGCAGTAACACAGGGAGGAACACTGAAGCTTTCTTT
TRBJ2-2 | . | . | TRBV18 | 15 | CASSLTGSNTGELFF | TGTGCCAGCTCGCTGACAGGATCTAACACCGGGGAGCTGTTTTTT
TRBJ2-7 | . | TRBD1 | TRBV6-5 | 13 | CASRQGHPDEQYF | TGTGCCAGCCGACAGGGCCACCCCGACGAGCAGTACTTC
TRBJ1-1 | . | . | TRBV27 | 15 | CASSVVGGTGTEAFF | TGTGCCAGCAGTGTGGTCGGGGGAACGGGCACTGAAGCTTTCTTT
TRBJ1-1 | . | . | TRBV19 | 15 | CASSIEDRLNTEAFF | TGTGCCAGTAGTATCGAGGACAGATTGAACACTGAAGCTTTCTTT
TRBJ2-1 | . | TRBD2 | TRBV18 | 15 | CASSPGEGSINEQFF | TGTGCCAGCTCACCAGGGGAGGGGAGCATCAATGAGCAGTTCTTC
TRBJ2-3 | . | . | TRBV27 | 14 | CASRRSPSTDTQYF | TGTGCCAGCAGACGGAGTCCTAGCACAGATACGCAGTATTTT
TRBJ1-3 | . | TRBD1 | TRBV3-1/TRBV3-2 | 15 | CASSSWTGDGNTIYF | TGTGCCAGCAGCTCGTGGACAGGGGATGGAAACACCATATATTTT
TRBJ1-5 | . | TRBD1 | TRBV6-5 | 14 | CASSTDRVGQPQHF | TGTGCCAGCAGCACGGACAGGGTGGGTCAGCCCCAGCATTTT
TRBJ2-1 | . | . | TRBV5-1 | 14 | CASSLAGLGSEQFF | TGCGCCAGCAGCTTGGCGGGGTTGGGGTCTGAGCAGTTCTTC
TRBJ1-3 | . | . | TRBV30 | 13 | CAWSGHSGNTIYF | TGTGCCTGGAGTGGGCACTCTGGAAACACCATATATTTT
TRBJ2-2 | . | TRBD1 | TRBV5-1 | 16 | CASGTGQGLNTGELFF | TGCGCCAGCGGGACAGGACAGGGATTGAACACCGGGGAGCTGTTTTTT
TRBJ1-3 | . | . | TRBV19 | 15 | CASSVSGFSGNTIYF | TGTGCCAGTAGTGTTTCAGGCTTCTCTGGAAACACCATATATTTT
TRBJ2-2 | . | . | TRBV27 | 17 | CASSQELGTRRTGELFF | TGTGCCAGCAGTCAAGAACTCGGGACTCGCCGGACCGGGGAGCTGTTTTTT
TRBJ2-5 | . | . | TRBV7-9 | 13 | CASSLGGLETQYF | TGTGCCAGCAGCTTAGGGGGGCTGGAGACCCAGTACTTC
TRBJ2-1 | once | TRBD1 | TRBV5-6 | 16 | CASSLPGTGSENEQFF | TGTGCCAGCAGCCTCCCCGGGACAGGGAGCGAAAATGAGCAGTTCTTC
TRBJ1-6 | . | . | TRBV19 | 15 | CASSMGGGGTSPLHF | TGTGCCAGTAGTATGGGGGGAGGGGGTACTTCACCCCTCCACTTT
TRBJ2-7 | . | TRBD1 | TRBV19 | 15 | CASSSWTGLSYEQYF | TGTGCCAGTAGTTCCTGGACAGGCCTTTCCTACGAGCAGTACTTC
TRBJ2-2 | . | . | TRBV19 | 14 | CASSNRGYTGELFF | TGTGCCAGTAGTAATCGGGGTTACACCGGGGAGCTGTTTTTT
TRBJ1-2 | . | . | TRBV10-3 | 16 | CAISARAQQSNYGYTF | TGTGCCATCAGTGCTCGTGCACAGCAATCTAACTATGGCTACACCTTC
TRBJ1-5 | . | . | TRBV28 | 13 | CASRGRREEPQHF | TGTGCCAGCAGGGGGCGGCGGGAGGAGCCCCAGCATTTT
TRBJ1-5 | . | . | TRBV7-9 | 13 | CASSLRLNQPQHF | TGTGCCAGCAGCTTGCGGTTAAATCAGCCCCAGCATTTT
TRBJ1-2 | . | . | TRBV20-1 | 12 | CSASILNYGYTF | TGCAGTGCTAGTATCCTCAACTATGGCTACACCTTC
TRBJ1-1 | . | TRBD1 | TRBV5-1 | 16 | CASSLEGATRNTEAFF | TGCGCCAGCAGCTTGGAGGGGGCCACCCGGAACACTGAAGCTTTCTTT
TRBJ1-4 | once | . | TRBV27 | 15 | CASSFRGQSNEKLFF | TGTGCCAGCAGTTTTCGCGGACAGTCTAATGAAAAACTGTTTTTT
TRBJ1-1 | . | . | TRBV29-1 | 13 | CSPRQAFDTEAFF | TGCAGCCCTAGACAGGCATTCGACACTGAAGCTTTCTTT
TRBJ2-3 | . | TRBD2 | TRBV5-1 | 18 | CASSLGAGLAGVADTQYF | TGCGCCAGCAGCTTGGGAGCCGGACTAGCGGGAGTGGCAGATACGCAGTATTTT
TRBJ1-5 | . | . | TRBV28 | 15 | CASSPLTGGHGRGNF | TGTGCCAGCAGTCCTCTGACAGGTGGGCACGGTAGAGGGAATTTT
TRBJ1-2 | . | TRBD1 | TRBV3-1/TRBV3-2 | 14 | CASSQLTGGVGYTF | TGTGCCAGCAGCCAATTGACAGGGGGCGTTGGCTACACCTTC
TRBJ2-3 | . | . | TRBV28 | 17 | CASRTAGLSGRTDTQYF | TGTGCCAGTCGGACAGCCGGTCTCTCCGGGAGGACGGATACGCAGTATTTT
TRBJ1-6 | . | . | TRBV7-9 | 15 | CASSLSGAENSPLHF | TGTGCCAGCAGCTTAAGTGGTGCAGAAAATTCACCCCTCCACTTT
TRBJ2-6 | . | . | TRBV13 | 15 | CASSYLASGANVLTF | TGTGCCAGCAGCTATCTAGCCTCTGGGGCCAACGTCCTGACTTTC
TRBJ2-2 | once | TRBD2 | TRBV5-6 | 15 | CASSFSGTNTGELFF | TGTGCCAGCAGCTTCTCCGGGACTAATACCGGGGAGCTGTTTTTT
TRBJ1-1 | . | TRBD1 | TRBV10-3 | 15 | CATSWTGRMNTEAFF | TGTGCCACCAGTTGGACAGGAAGGATGAACACTGAAGCTTTCTTT
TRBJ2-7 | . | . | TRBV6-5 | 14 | CATTLRDIYYEQYF | TGTGCCACCACCCTCCGGGACATCTACTACGAGCAGTACTTC
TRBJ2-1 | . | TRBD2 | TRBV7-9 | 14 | CASSSGLAGTGWFF | TGTGCCAGCAGCTCGGGACTAGCGGGAACGGGGTGGTTCTTC
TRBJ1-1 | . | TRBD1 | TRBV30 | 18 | CAWSAEPGQGAGGTEAFF | TGTGCCTGGAGTGCAGAACCGGGACAGGGGGCAGGAGGCACTGAAGCTTTCTTT
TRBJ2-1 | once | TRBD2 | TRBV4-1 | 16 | CASSHSAGGSYNEQFF | TGCGCCAGCAGCCATTCAGCGGGAGGATCCTACAATGAGCAGTTCTTC
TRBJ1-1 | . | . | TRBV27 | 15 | CASSLSVVVYTEAFF | TGTGCCAGCAGTTTATCGGTAGTAGTATACACTGAAGCTTTCTTT
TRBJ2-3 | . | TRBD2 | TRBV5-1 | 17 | CASSLLQRDQYTDTQYF | TGCGCCAGCAGCTTGTTACAGCGGGACCAATACACAGATACGCAGTATTTT
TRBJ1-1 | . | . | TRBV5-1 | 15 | CASGGEGRTNTEAFF | TGCGCCAGCGGGGGGGAGGGACGGACGAACACTGAAGCTTTCTTT
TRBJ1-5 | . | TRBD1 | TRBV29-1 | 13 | CSVQRDRGQPQHF | TGCAGCGTCCAACGGGACAGAGGCCAGCCCCAGCATTTT
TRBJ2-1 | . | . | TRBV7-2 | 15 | CASSLGGATGNEQFF | TGTGCCAGCAGCTTAGGCGGGGCTACCGGCAATGAGCAGTTCTTC
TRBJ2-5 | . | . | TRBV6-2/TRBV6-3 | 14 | CASSYSATEETQYF | TGTGCCAGCAGTTACTCCGCGACAGAAGAGACCCAGTACTTC
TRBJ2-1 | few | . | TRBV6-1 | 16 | CASSEAMGHVGNEQFF | TGTGCCAGCAGTGAAGCAATGGGACACGTAGGGAATGAGCAGTTCTTC
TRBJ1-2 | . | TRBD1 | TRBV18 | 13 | CASSPDRAYGYTF | TGTGCCAGCTCACCAGACAGGGCCTATGGCTACACCTTC
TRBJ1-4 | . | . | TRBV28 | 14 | CASSPPGEGEKLFF | TGTGCCAGCAGTCCCCCGGGAGAGGGTGAAAAACTGTTTTTT
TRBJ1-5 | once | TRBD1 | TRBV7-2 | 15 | CATRKTTGGYQPQHF | TGTGCCACCAGGAAAACCACAGGGGGCTATCAGCCCCAGCATTTT
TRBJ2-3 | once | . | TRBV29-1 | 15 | CSVFHMGALSYTQYF | TGCAGCGTATTTCATATGGGGGCGCTGAGTTATACGCAGTATTTT
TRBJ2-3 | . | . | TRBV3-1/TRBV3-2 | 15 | CASSQRDWGTDTQYF | TGTGCCAGCAGCCAGCGGGACTGGGGCACAGATACGCAGTATTTT
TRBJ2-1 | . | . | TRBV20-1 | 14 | CSASQGKGYNEQFF | TGCAGTGCTAGTCAGGGTAAGGGCTACAATGAGCAGTTCTTC
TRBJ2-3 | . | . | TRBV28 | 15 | CASSFVPGTQDTQYF | TGTGCCAGCAGTTTCGTCCCGGGGACACAAGATACGCAGTATTTT
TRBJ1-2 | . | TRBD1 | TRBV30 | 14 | CAWSDTGGIGGYTF | TGTGCCTGGAGCGACACAGGGGGCATTGGGGGCTACACCTTC